This T cell receptor beta chain was documented in a study of cytomegalovirus exposure and HLA in healthy donors (dated by TCRdb to between 2016 and 2019). Regarding the study in general: An earlier analysis of 550 to 700 of the donors reported roughly 300 Gb of sequence data and some 120 million unique TCR beta sequences from about 179 million T cells. An early release covering around 630 HLA-typed donors comprised approximately 290 gigabases of sequencing data and around 80 million unique TCR sequences. Of the 300 to 400 genotyped donors, 65% to 90% fell in the genetic ancestry cluster associated with self-reported Caucasian donors. The study was designed to test whether signatures of past pathogen exposure could be identified by cataloging public T cell receptors. The study used immunosequencing to profile the T cell repertoires of approximately 650 subjects and linked those repertoires to cytomegalovirus serostatus. A separate validation cohort of roughly 130 different subjects was used in addition to the 666-subject first cohort. To predict cytomegalovirus infection status, the study combined high-throughput TCR immunosequencing, statistical association of individual TCRs with disease status, and machine learning. In a later analysis, previously published TCR beta repertoires from 670 or so donors were re-analyzed and high-resolution HLA genotyping was added so that TCR occurrence patterns could be studied. In the later analysis, no new phenotypic data were used to find candidate immune exposures; instead, reliance was placed on TCR beta sequences and their occurrence across donors. In an earlier analysis of about 590 of the donors, high-throughput TCR beta sequencing was used to judge whether each TCR beta V gene segment behaved as functional or pseudogenic. Donor age, sex, ethnicity and CMV serostatus were compiled together with the repertoire data. A later genetic analysis took genome-wide SNP genotypes for about 60% of the roughly 670 donors and used that subset as a discovery cohort. Every repertoire in the discovery cohort had been generated on one and the same sequencing platform. HLA typing included class I and class II loci at four-digit resolution. Typing coverage varied by locus: roughly 629-630 donors for A, B, C, DRB1 and DQB1; approximately 500 for DQA1; some 610 for DPA1; 450 to 480 for DPB1. Roughly five DR-DQ haplotypes were treated as single units for association and clustering because of strong linkage in the cohort. Among a few hundred genotyped donors of the cohort, an average of approximately 230,000 unique TCR beta nucleotide sequences were sequenced per donor, 15% to 20% of them non-productive. Overall study outcomes, separate from this receptor: According to a later analysis, most CMV-associated TCR beta chains appeared to be HLA-restricted, and the HLA associations seemed to be driven largely by CMV exposure. In an earlier analysis of over 550 of the donors, most TCR beta V segments were observed in productive rearrangements about 87% or about 30% of the time, broadly matching IMGT annotations. A later analysis associated 16,951 TCR beta sequences with specific HLA alleles at a false discovery rate of 0.05. A cluster of highly shared sequence variants was judged likely to represent a technical artifact of the sequencing pipeline. The cohort was sequenced for TCR beta chains only, and without alpha or paired-chain data the features that could be detected were limited. The authors suggested that the approach could potentially be generalized to other disease states and immunological phenotypes. Some IMGT-functional V segments, including TRBV6-2 and TRBV6-3, could not be told apart with the 87-base-pair reads, so those segments were excluded. A further reported finding was that TCR beta sequences accurately predicted the HLA-A and HLA-B alleles for most subjects in the first cohort. Correlated functional status among segregating V segments might reflect linkage disequilibrium, but an unknown experimental factor could not be ruled out. Because counts were too low, about 15 rarely observed V segments, including chromosome 9 orphons, were left out of the earlier analysis of 587 of the donors. The classifier was reported to diagnose cytomegalovirus status with high specificity and sensitivity in both the original cohort and the validation cohort. In a later genetic analysis, fewer N-insertions in productive TCRs were reported among donors in an Asian-associated ancestry cluster than the approximately 710-donor mean. A later analysis found that HLA-associated TCR beta chains were more clonally expanded and had lower generation probabilities than equally common non-associated chains. Several of the top co-occurrence clusters appeared to be linked to parvovirus B19, influenza, CMV and Epstein-Barr virus, according to a later analysis. Most TCR sequences were observed very rarely across donors, whereas some public TCRs were present in many individuals. The presence/absence analyses assumed that sequencing depth was roughly uniform across donors, and that assumption may not be true. Because HLA typing was unavailable for some donors at each locus, only the typed subset was used in association tests. CMV serostatus was the only immune exposure information available for the cohort. Strong co-occurrence of HLA alleles, especially DR and DQ, made assigning TCR associations to individual alleles difficult. In vitro tests confirmed that a few of the cytomegalovirus-associated TCR beta chains recognize cytomegalovirus antigens. In a later analysis, the rate of TCR association differed among HLA loci, with DRB1 alleles having the most associated TCRs and HLA-C alleles having the fewest. V-gene and J-gene trimming of TCR beta chains was associated with a missense DCLRE1C variant in a later genetic analysis, and the association was replicated in an independent cohort. The study listed 150 to 200 TCR beta chains as associated with cytomegalovirus.

In total, approximately 700 healthy bone marrow donors made up the cohort. At the time of sampling, every cohort member was nominally healthy, though immune exposures that went unrecorded were likely present. The donor was CMV seropositive and belonged to the group of 270 or so seropositive cohort members. A peripheral blood sample was collected from each donor, and TCR beta sequencing was performed on peripheral blood mononuclear cells. The Qiagen DNeasy Blood Extraction Kit was used to extract genomic DNA from the blood cell samples. CDR1 and CDR2 are read off the germline V gene as LGHNA and YSLEER. The CDR3 starts with the cysteine, ends with the phenylalanine, and has 15 residues. Only the CDR3 DNA stays, 45 bases, in frame from base 1. Ends trimmed: V by 2 bases, J by 4 bases; bases unmatched to a gene: 5. Libraries were built with the immunoSEQ multiplex PCR assay. The multiplex PCR relied on a mix of 60 forward primers for TCR Vbeta segments and 13 reverse primers for TCR Jbeta segments. The CDR3 region of rearranged TCR beta genes was amplified from genomic DNA by a multiplex PCR assay. Amplified TCR beta libraries were sequenced as 87-base-pair reads on the Illumina HiSeq System. The published analysis was carried out like this. A later analysis counted 75 million to 100 million unique TCR beta chains across the 500 to 850 repertoires, and 10 million to 12 million of these chains were shared by at least two donors. Raw reads were error-corrected and collapsed into unique sequences with a nearest-neighbor algorithm that merged closely related sequences to remove PCR and sequencing errors. To assign V, D and J gene segments, CDR3 sequences were aligned to IMGT reference sequences. For a sequence to be retained, a match of at least six nucleotides to both a V gene segment and a J gene segment was required. Rearrangements were classified as productive when the CDR3 lacked stop codons and remained in frame with V and J, and all other rearrangements were classified as non-productive. CDR3 was defined according to IMGT convention as the region running from the second conserved V-encoded cysteine to the conserved J-encoded phenylalanine. In an earlier analysis of around 570 of the donors, sequences lacking an unambiguous match to a single V gene segment were excluded. An earlier analysis of around 600 of the donors classified V segments as functional when productive rearrangements were above 56.7% and as segregating when the standard deviation between donors was above 5%. A statistical classification framework was built to diagnose cytomegalovirus status from the catalog of TCR beta chain sequences. V and J gene assignment, in a later analysis, came from comparing TCR nucleotide sequences with IMGT/GENE-DB human TR gene sequences. The TCRdist pipeline was used in a later analysis to assign CDR3 sequences and most-parsimonious VDJ recombination scenarios. In a later analysis, each TCR beta chain was defined by its CDR3 amino acid sequence together with its V-gene family, and reads lacking a unique V-gene family were excluded. A later analysis removed 592 highly shared, low-generation-probability nucleotide sequences to deal with suspected cross-contamination and a sequencing artifact. A later analysis calculated a clonal expansion index for each public chain from normalized within-repertoire ranks of inferred template counts. Generation probabilities in a later analysis came from a VDJ recombination model fitted to out-of-frame rearrangements, and those results were checked against IGoR. In a later analysis, TCR-TCR, TCR-HLA and TCR-CMV co-occurrence was scored with hypergeometric tests, and a repertoire-size bias correction was applied to TCR pairs. False discovery rates were estimated in a later analysis by permuting HLA or CMV assignments 20 times. In a later analysis, co-occurring TCRs were grouped using DBSCAN, with TCRdist sequence similarity added in when clustering inside HLA-allele-positive subsets. Repertoires with fewer than 30,000 or more than 120,000 public chains were left out of co-occurrence clustering, as were four to six repertoires with anomalous nucleotide sharing. TCRdb stores this immuneACCESS table with in-frame sequences only. Part of the clones is absent; in the studies checked, under half of the shortfall reflects unresolved V genes, and no reason is known for the rest. The V and J calls and clone size come from that table; D and trimming were worked out from the DNA. The sample table lists 70,000 to 100,000 clones, more than 55% of them with a count of one. The ten biggest clones cover about 22% of the sample.

Turning to this clone: Its antigen is still unknown. No much larger clonotype is one base removed from it; base qualities were not supplied.

Sequencing used PBMCs. The rearranged segments are TRBV4-3 and TRBJ2-3, with 8 bases matching TRBD2. This sequence was found in a woman aged 45-65 years in good health and CMV-seropositive. The CDR3: CASSQSSGGADTQYF. In nucleotide form, the sequence is TGCGCCAGCAGCCAAAGTTCGGGGGGGGCAGATACGCAGTATTTT.